A single sample is the source of the 20 T cell receptor beta chains below, sequenced in a study of beta chain features in type 1 diabetes. Reverse transcription of all isolated RNA meant that expressed TCRB transcripts were sequenced. This table comes from immunoSEQ multiplex PCR, and its TCRdb copy is limited to in-frame clones, with some not included. The data contain 300,000 to 450,000 clones, 9.6% of them singletons. Findings and caveats of the study: Across all four CD4+ subsets, people with type 1 diabetes showed modestly shorter TCRB CDR3s.

What these receptors recognize is not known. The sample was central memory CD4+ T cells from blood. The receptors were sampled from a man aged 25 to 45 with type 1 diabetes.

The chain employs TRBV10-1 and TRBJ2-5; TRBD1 matches 9 bases. The CDR3 contains 14 residues. V was clipped by 3 bases and J by 5 bases; unmatched bases: 4. The V gene's germline CDR1 is WNHNN and CDR2 SYGVQD (reference sequence). This chain's CDR3 is CASSEGTGKETQYF. The DNA for the CDR3 is TGCGCCAGCAGTGAAGGGACAGGGAAGGAGACCCAGTACTTC.

This clone has only a few counts. The chain links TRBV30 to TRBJ1-4; D remains ambiguous. This CDR3 has 13 residues. Trimming took 0 bases from V and 6 from J, leaving 8 bases between them. Germline-derived CDR1 and CDR2 are GTSNPN and SVGIG (reference sequence). The CDR3 DNA reads TGTGCCTGGAGTGTTAATAGGGATGAAAAACTGTTTTTT. Encoded protein: CAWSVNRDEKLFF. The full variable domain, its missing parts supplied by reference TRBV30 and TRBJ1-4, is SQTIHQWPATLVQPVGSPLSLECTVEGTSNPNLYWYRQAAGRGLQLLFYSVGIGQISSEVPQNLSASRPQDRQFILSSKKLLLSDSGFYLCAWSVNRDEKLFFGSGTQLSVL.

In its sample, this clone was seen a few times. V usage is TRBV5-4 and J usage is TRBJ2-1; 7 bases map to TRBD2. Germline loops: CDR1 SGHNT, CDR2 YYREEE (reference sequence). Losses at the gene ends were 4 bases for V and 5 bases for J; bases not matched to a gene: 12. CDR3 length equals 16 residues. The CDR3 here is CASSQAPSSGDNEQFF. The CDR3 DNA follows: TGTGCCAGCAGCCAAGCTCCTTCTAGCGGAGACAATGAGCAGTTCTTC.

This clone was seen only a few times. The J gene is TRBJ2-1, the V gene TRBV4-2; 9 bases are shared with TRBD1. CDR3 length: 14 amino acids. Trimming cost V 4 bases and J 9 bases; bases outside gene matches: 7. Germline V lookup: CDR1 LGHNA, CDR2 YNFKEQ. CDR3 residues: CASSPTGQGGEQFF. The DNA for the CDR3 is TGTGCCAGCAGCCCAACGGGACAGGGCGGTGAGCAGTTCTTC.

This clone appeared a few times. CDR3 sequence reads: CASSLSLAGGSTDTQYF. CDR3 DNA sequence: TGCGCCAGCAGCTTGAGCCTAGCGGGAGGGAGCACAGATACGCAGTATTTT. The chain has TRBV5-1 and TRBJ2-3; TRBD2 agrees at 12 bases. J gave up 0 bases and V 1 base, and 3 bases lay outside the gene matches. CDR1 is SGHRS, CDR2 YFSETQ, per germline. This CDR3 spans 17 amino acids.

The J gene is TRBJ1-1, the V gene TRBV6-1; D is possibly TRBD1 (6 bases). CDR3 length equals 13 residues. Germline V lookup: CDR1 MNHNS, CDR2 SASEGT. The V end was cut by 6 bases, the J end by 4 bases, with 12 bases between. The CDR3 reads CASRLDRLTEAFF. DNA of the CDR3: TGTGCCAGCAGATTGGACAGACTCACTGAAGCTTTCTTT.

This clone was counted between two and nine times. This chain joins TRBV6-6 and TRBJ2-7; TRBD1 matches 9 bases. V shed 6 bases, J shed 1 base, and the junction held 4 bases outside the gene matches. Germline CDR1 MNHNY, CDR2 SVGAGI (reference sequence). The CDR3 runs 14 residues. CDR3 protein: CASRPGQGSYEQYF. For the CDR3, the DNA is TGTGCCAGCAGACCGGGACAGGGTTCCTACGAGCAGTACTTC.

This clone was found a few times. V gene TRBV6-5 combines with J gene TRBJ2-7; 7 nucleotides agree with TRBD1. Germline-derived CDR1 and CDR2 are MNHEY and SVGAGI. Trimming removed 2 bases from V and 5 bases from J; junction bases left unmatched: 9. This CDR3 spans 15 amino acids. DNA for the CDR3: TGTGCCAGCAGTTACGTGACAGGGCCCCAAAACGAGCAGTACTTC. Its translation: CASSYVTGPQNEQYF.

This clone has just one count. The V gene is TRBV18, the J gene TRBJ2-1; D possibly uses TRBD1 or TRBD2 (5 bases each). There are 17 residues in the CDR3. CDR1 KGHSH and CDR2 LQKENI come from the germline V gene. V lost 3 bases to trimming and J lost 7 bases, with 22 bases between them. The CDR3 DNA follows: TGTGCCAGCTCACCGAATTCGCTCGGGGCCACGAATAATGAGCAGTTCTTC. Its protein product is CASSPNSLGATNNEQFF.

The rearrangement links TRBV5-1 to TRBJ2-7; 8 bases line up with TRBD1. The V segment lost 4 bases and the J segment 2 bases; nucleotides outside the gene matches: 5. CDR3 length: 14 residues. CDR1 and CDR2 (germline): SGHRS, YFSETQ. This CDR3 is CASSPQGVTYEQYF. CDR3 DNA: TGCGCCAGCAGCCCACAGGGGGTAACCTACGAGCAGTACTTC. The whole variable domain, filled in from reference TRBV5-1 and TRBJ2-7, reads KAGVTQTPRYLIKTRGQQVTLSCSPISGHRSVSWYQQTPGQGLQFLFEYFSETQRNKGNFPGRFSGRQFSNSRSEMNVSTLELGDSALYLCASSPQGVTYEQYFGPGTRLTVT.

The chain joins TRBV5-1 to TRBJ2-2; D unresolved. Trimming shortened V by 3 bases and J by 5 bases, and 17 bases separated the two germline ends. The CDR3 runs 16 residues. The germline V gene has CDR1 SGHRS and CDR2 YFSETQ. CDR3 bases: TGCGCCAGCAGCTCGCGGCTCGCGCTAGGAACCGGGGAGCTGTTTTTT. Its translation: CASSSRLALGTGELFF.

This clone was detected a few times. This sequence joins TRBV27 and TRBJ2-5; 8 bases agree with TRBD2. The CDR3 is 14 residues long. Per germline, CDR1 MNHEY and CDR2 SMNVEV (reference sequence). V lost 5 bases, J lost 4 bases, and 6 bases stayed unmatched. The CDR3 bases are TGTGCCAGCAGTCCTCGGGGGGGCCGAGAGACCCAGTACTTC. Translating gives CASSPRGGRETQYF.

The sample holds a few counts of this clone. Germline and junction disagree at one end, which may indicate a read error. V usage is TRBV10-3 and J usage is TRBJ2-7; 8 bases match TRBD1. CDR1 ENHRY and CDR2 SYGVKD come from the germline V gene. The CDR3 contains 16 residues. The chain's CDR3 is CASSYSIQGASYEQYF. CDR3 DNA sequence: TGTGCCAGCAGTTACTCGATTCAGGGGGCGTCGTACGAGCAGTACTTC.

This clone was picked up a small number of times. The gene calls are TRBV11-1 and TRBJ2-2, with D perhaps TRBD2 (5 bases). Germline-derived CDR1 and CDR2 are SGHAT and FQDESV (reference sequence). V was cut by 4 bases and J by 5 bases, with 8 bases left in between. This CDR3 spans 13 amino acids. CDR3 nucleotides: TGTGCCAGCAGCTCACTAGAAACCGGGGAGCTGTTTTTT. This codes for CASSSLETGELFF.

This clone was seen a few times. V gene TRBV2 combines with J gene TRBJ2-5, with no clear D. The closer fit of TRBJ2-7 to the DNA end suggests the J call may be wrong. Germline lookup yields CDR1 SNHLY and CDR2 FYNNEI. CDR3 size: 14 residues. The CDR3: CASRTTSNSYEQYF. In nucleotides, the CDR3 is TGTGCCAGCAGGACGACAAGTAACTCCTACGAGCAGTACTTC.

This clone was counted many times. The genes are TRBV28 and TRBJ2-4; TRBD1 matches at 7 bases. Germline CDR1 and CDR2: MDHEN and SYDVKM. The CDR3 is 13 amino acids. Trimming cost V 8 bases and J 4 bases; bases outside gene matches: 5. CDR3 amino acids: CASWGQSKNIQYF. The CDR3 DNA reads TGTGCCAGCTGGGGACAGTCGAAAAACATTCAGTACTTC.

The V gene is TRBV5-1, the J gene TRBJ2-3; D is possibly TRBD1 (6 bases). The germline V and J ends were trimmed by 3 bases and 3 bases, with 11 bases remaining between them. In germline, CDR1 is SGHRS, CDR2 YFSETQ. The CDR3 has 14 residues. CDR3 residues: CASSSGVATDTQYF. Written as DNA, the CDR3 is TGCGCCAGCAGCTCAGGGGTCGCAACAGATACGCAGTATTTT.

Here the CDR3 DNA reads TGTGCCAGCAGCCCCACTAATGAAAAACTGTTTTTT. Protein product: CASSPTNEKLFF. This rearrangement joins TRBV7-9 to TRBJ1-4; D is undetermined. The V end lost 5 bases, the J end lost 2 bases, and 3 bases lay between the germline ends. Germline assignment: CDR1 SEHNR and CDR2 FQNEAQ (reference sequence). This CDR3 spans 12 amino acids.

This clone was picked up many times. The genes are TRBV19 and TRBJ2-3; D gene unclear. Germline-derived CDR1 and CDR2 are LNHDA and SQIVND (reference sequence). Trimming left V 1 base short and J 8 bases short, with 10 bases between. The CDR3 consists of 13 residues. In DNA form, the CDR3 reads TGTGCCAGTAGTATAGGGACCACCTCTACGCAGTATTTT. Amino acid sequence: CASSIGTTSTQYF.

There are a few counts of this clone. A read error may be the cause here, since a much bigger clone is one base away. For the CDR3, the DNA is TGTGCCAGCTGTGGCAGGGCGGGAGAAGAGACCCAGTACTTC. Residues: CASCGRAGEETQYF. The V call is TRBV5-6, the J call TRBJ2-5; 7 positions match TRBD2. CDR3 size: 14 residues. Germline CDR1 reads SGHDT; CDR2 reads YYEEEE. J lost 3 bases, V lost 7 bases, and 9 bases had no gene match.